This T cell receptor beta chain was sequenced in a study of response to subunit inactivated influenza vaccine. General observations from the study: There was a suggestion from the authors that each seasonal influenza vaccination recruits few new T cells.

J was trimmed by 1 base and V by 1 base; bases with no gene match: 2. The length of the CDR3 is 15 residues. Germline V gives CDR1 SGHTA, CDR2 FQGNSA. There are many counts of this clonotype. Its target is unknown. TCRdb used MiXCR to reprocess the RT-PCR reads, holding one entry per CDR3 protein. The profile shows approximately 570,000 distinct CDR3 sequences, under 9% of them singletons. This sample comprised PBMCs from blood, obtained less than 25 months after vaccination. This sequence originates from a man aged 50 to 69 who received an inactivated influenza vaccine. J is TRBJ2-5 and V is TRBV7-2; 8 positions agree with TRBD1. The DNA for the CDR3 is TGTGCCAGCAGCTTAGGGACAGGGCGCCAAGAGACCCAGTACTTC. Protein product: CASSLGTGRQETQYF.